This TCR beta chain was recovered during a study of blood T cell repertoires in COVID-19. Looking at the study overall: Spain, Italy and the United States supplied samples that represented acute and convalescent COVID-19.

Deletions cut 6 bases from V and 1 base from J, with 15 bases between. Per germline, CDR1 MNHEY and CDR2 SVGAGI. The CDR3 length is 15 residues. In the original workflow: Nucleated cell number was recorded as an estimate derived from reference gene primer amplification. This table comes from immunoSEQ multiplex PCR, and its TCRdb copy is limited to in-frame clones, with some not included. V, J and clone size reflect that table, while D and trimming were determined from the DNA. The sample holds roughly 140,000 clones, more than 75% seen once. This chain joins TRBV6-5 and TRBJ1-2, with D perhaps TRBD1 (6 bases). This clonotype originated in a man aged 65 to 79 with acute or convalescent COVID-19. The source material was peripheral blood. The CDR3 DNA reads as TGTGCCAGCAGAGCCGGGCACAGGGATAACTATGGCTACACCTTC. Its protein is CASRAGHRDNYGYTF.